A single sample is the source of the 18 T cell receptor beta chains below, sequenced in a study of cytotoxic CD8 clonotypes in ibrutinib-treated CLL. Sequencing used immunoSEQ multiplex PCR; TCRdb keeps in-frame clones, though not all of them. The repertoire includes about 150,000 clones, approximately 80% of them detected once, and about 13% sits in the top ten. Sequenced here: PBMCs, sampled after 12 months of ibrutinib treatment. These receptors were obtained from a human donor with chronic lymphocytic leukemia.

This clone was counted only a few times. CDR3 amino acids: CASSTGQGYQPQHF. The CDR3, as DNA: TGTGCCAGTAGTACCGGACAGGGATACCAGCCCCAGCATTTT. The chain links TRBV19 to TRBJ1-5, with TRBD1 matching 8 bases. Unmatched junction bases numbered 6, after V lost 4 bases and J lost 7 bases. Germline values: CDR1 LNHDA, CDR2 SQIVND (reference sequence). The CDR3 runs 14 residues.

The genes are TRBV4-1 and TRBJ2-1, with D possibly being TRBD1 or TRBD2 (5 bases each). Germline lookup yields CDR1 MGHRA and CDR2 YSYEKL. Between the trimmed V and J ends, which lost 4 bases and 0 bases, there was a span of 16 bases. The CDR3 is made up of 17 amino acids. CDR3 in DNA: TGCGCCAGCAGCCCCCGAGGGGCACCCAGCTCCTACAATGAGCAGTTCTTC. Translation gives CASSPRGAPSSYNEQFF.

The chain employs TRBV15 and TRBJ2-7, with a tentative D call TRBD2 (6 bases). This CDR3 has 16 residues. V lost 3 bases and J lost 0, with 15 bases in between. CDR1 is LNHNV, CDR2 YYDKDF, per germline (reference sequence). As DNA, the CDR3 is TGTGCCACCAGCAGTAGGGCGGGACTGAGCTCCTACGAGCAGTACTTC. It translates to CATSSRAGLSSYEQYF.

The chain is built from TRBV6-6 and TRBJ1-2; 8 positions match TRBD1. The germline V gene encodes CDR1 MNHNY and CDR2 SVGAGI (reference sequence). With V trimmed by 5 bases and J by 6 bases, 2 bases remained unmatched. CDR3 length: 12 residues. CDR3 DNA: TGTGCCAGCAGTCGGACAGGGAATGGCTACACCTTC. It codes for CASSRTGNGYTF.

This chain joins TRBV11-2 and TRBJ1-5; a weak D match, TRBD1 (5 bases). V dropped 0 bases and J dropped 2 bases, with 8 bases sitting between them. This CDR3 is built from 15 residues. Germline-derived CDR1 and CDR2 are SGHAT and FQNNGV. The CDR3 sequence: CASSLEGAGNQPQHF. The CDR3 DNA reads TGTGCCAGCAGCTTAGAAGGGGCGGGCAATCAGCCCCAGCATTTT.

This clone was found once. The V call is TRBV4-1, the J call TRBJ1-2; tentatively, D is TRBD1 (6 bases). The V and J ends lost 3 bases and 8 bases respectively, with 16 bases between them. The CDR3 contains 14 residues. Germline CDR1 MGHRA, CDR2 YSYEKL. The CDR3 DNA sequence: TGCGCCAGCAGCCATTTGGCGGCAGGGGACGGCTACACCTTC. Translating gives CASSHLAAGDGYTF.

The chain uses TRBV11-1 and TRBJ2-3; D possibly corresponds to TRBD2 (6 bases). The ends were cut back, 4 bases at V and 5 bases at J, with 13 bases in the middle. The CDR3 spans 14 residues. Germline loops: CDR1 SGHAT, CDR2 FQDESV (reference sequence). CDR3 DNA sequence: TGTGCCAGCAGCTCCCCGGGGCGGGGAGATACGCAGTATTTT. Protein product: CASSSPGRGDTQYF.

This chain connects TRBV10-3 to TRBJ1-5; TRBD1 matches 7 bases. V lost 6 bases, J lost 0 bases, and 5 bases stayed unmatched. Germline loops: CDR1 ENHRY, CDR2 SYGVKD. The CDR3 is 15 residues long. This CDR3 is CAISGTETSNQPQHF. The CDR3 nucleotides read TGTGCCATCAGCGGGACAGAGACTAGCAATCAGCCCCAGCATTTT.

The rearrangement joins TRBV20-1 to TRBJ2-5, with 9 positions matching TRBD1. This CDR3 has 11 residues. CDR1 is DFQATT and CDR2 is SNEGSKA in the germline V gene (reference sequence). J lost 7 bases, V lost 5 bases, and 2 bases had no gene match. CDR3: CSAGQGLTQYF. CDR3 nucleotide sequence: TGCAGTGCTGGACAGGGGTTGACCCAGTACTTC.

V gene TRBV28 combines with J gene TRBJ1-5; no reliable D call. The V and J ends lost 2 bases and 0 bases respectively, with 17 bases between them. The CDR3 length is 18 residues. Germline V gene lookup returns CDR1 MDHEN and CDR2 SYDVKM. The CDR3 is CASSLGWYRDNSNQPQHF. For the CDR3, the DNA is TGTGCCAGCAGTTTAGGGTGGTACAGAGATAATAGCAATCAGCCCCAGCATTTT.

The V call is TRBV5-1, the J call TRBJ1-3, with D possibly being TRBD1 (6 bases). Trimming removed 5 bases from V and 0 bases from J, with 12 bases in between. The CDR3 has 15 amino acids. From germline, CDR1 is SGHRS and CDR2 YFSETQ. In nucleotides, the CDR3 is TGCGCCAGCAGTAGGACAGAGAGCTCTGGAAACACCATATATTTT. It yields the protein CASSRTESSGNTIYF.

The chain links TRBV5-1 to TRBJ2-3; D possibly uses TRBD1 or TRBD2 (5 bases each). Trimming shortened V by 1 base and J by 3 bases, and 12 bases separated the two germline ends. The germline V gene has CDR1 SGHRS and CDR2 YFSETQ. The CDR3 totals 15 residues. CDR3 nucleotide sequence: TGCGCCAGCAGCTTGAGCGAGGGGAGTACAGATACGCAGTATTTT. Amino acids: CASSLSEGSTDTQYF.

The chain joins TRBV18 to TRBJ2-6; 9 nucleotides match TRBD2. V gave up 2 bases and J gave up 1 base; unmatched junction bases: 6. The CDR3 extends over 18 amino acids. The V gene's germline CDR1 is KGHSH and CDR2 LQKENI. CDR3 DNA: TGTGCCAGCTCACCAGCCGGGACTAGCCCGTCTGGGGCCAACGTCCTGACTTTC. Encoded protein: CASSPAGTSPSGANVLTF.

The chain recombines TRBV9 with TRBJ2-1; D is perhaps TRBD2 (7 bases). Germline V CDR1 and CDR2: SGDLS, YYNGEE. V was cut by 1 base and J by 3 bases, with 20 bases left in between. The CDR3 runs 18 residues. CDR3 region: CASSVTGGGGSGYNEQFF. CDR3 DNA: TGTGCCAGCAGCGTAACGGGGGGCGGCGGGAGTGGCTACAATGAGCAGTTCTTC. Full variable domain (remainder filled in from reference TRBV9 and TRBJ2-1): DSGVTQTPKHLITATGQRVTLRCSPRSGDLSVYWYQQSLDQGLQFLIQYYNGEERAKGNILERFSAQQFPDLHSELNLSSLELGDSALYFCASSVTGGGGSGYNEQFFGPGTRLTVL.

The V gene is TRBV15, the J gene TRBJ1-3, with 11 bases that match TRBD1. The V gene's germline CDR1 is LNHNV and CDR2 YYDKDF (reference sequence). This CDR3 has 16 residues. Trimming at V came to 2 bases and at J to 6 bases, leaving 6 bases not matched to a gene. CDR3 bases: TGTGCCACCAGCAGACCCGGACAGGGGGCGGTAAACACCATATATTTT. Translation: CATSRPGQGAVNTIYF.

The V call is TRBV6-6, the J call TRBJ2-7, with D perhaps matching TRBD1 or TRBD2 (6 bases each). Trimming left V 4 bases short and J 6 bases short, with 16 bases between. Germline V lookup: CDR1 MNHNY, CDR2 SVGAGI (reference sequence). This CDR3 has 14 amino acids. CDR3: CASSFDSRGLEQYF. DNA of the CDR3: TGTGCCAGCAGTTTTGACTCCCGGGGGCTCGAGCAGTACTTC.

The J gene is TRBJ2-7, the V gene TRBV13; possible D gene TRBD1, 6 bases. CDR1 and CDR2 from the germline V gene are PRHDT and FYEKMQ (reference sequence). This CDR3 is 14 amino acids long. V shed 5 bases and J shed 6 bases, with 17 bases lying between them. This CDR3 reads CASSPWGRGSEQYF. As DNA, the CDR3 is TGTGCCAGCAGCCCCTGGGGCAGGGGTTCCGAGCAGTACTTC.

The chain recombines TRBV4-3 with TRBJ2-1; D is ambiguous. The germline V gene encodes CDR1 LGHNA and CDR2 YSLEER. The CDR3 spans 11 residues. Trimming took 2 bases from V and 5 from J, leaving 1 base between them. The CDR3: CASSQNNEQFF. CDR3 bases: TGCGCCAGCAGCCAAAACAATGAGCAGTTCTTC.